The present TCR beta chain was sequenced within a study of blood T cell repertoires in COVID-19. This CDR3 is 14 amino acids long. Between the trimmed V and J ends, which lost 6 bases and 0 bases, there was a span of 11 bases. Germline CDR1 LNHDA, CDR2 SQIVND (reference sequence). Study processing details: By means of reference gene primer amplification, nucleated cell counts were estimated. The repertoire was sequenced with immunoSEQ multiplex PCR; TCRdb's copy has only in-frame clones and lacks some. Clone size and V and J calls were adopted from that table, with D and trimming inferred from the DNA. The profile shows 110,000 or so clones, 65% to 85% of them singletons.

This receptor was identified in a man between 50 and 59 years old with acute or convalescent COVID-19. The gene calls are TRBV19 and TRBJ1-1; D gene uncertain. Sequenced material: peripheral blood. The CDR3 sequence: CASRRRVMNTEAFF. DNA of the CDR3: TGTGCCAGTAGGAGGAGGGTAATGAACACTGAAGCTTTCTTT.